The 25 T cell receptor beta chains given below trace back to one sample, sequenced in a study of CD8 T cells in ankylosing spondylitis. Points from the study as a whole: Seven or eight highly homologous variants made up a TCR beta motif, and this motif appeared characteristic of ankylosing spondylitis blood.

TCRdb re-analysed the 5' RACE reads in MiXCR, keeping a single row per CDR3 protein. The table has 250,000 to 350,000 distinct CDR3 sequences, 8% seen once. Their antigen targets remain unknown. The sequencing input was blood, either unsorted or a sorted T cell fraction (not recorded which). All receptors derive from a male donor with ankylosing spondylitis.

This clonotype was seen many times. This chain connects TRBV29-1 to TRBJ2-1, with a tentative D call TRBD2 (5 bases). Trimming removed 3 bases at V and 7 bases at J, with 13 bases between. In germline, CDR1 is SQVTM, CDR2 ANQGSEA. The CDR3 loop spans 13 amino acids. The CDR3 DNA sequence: TGCAGCGTTGAGGAGGCCTCTTGGAATGAGCAGTTCTTC. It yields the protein CSVEEASWNEQFF.

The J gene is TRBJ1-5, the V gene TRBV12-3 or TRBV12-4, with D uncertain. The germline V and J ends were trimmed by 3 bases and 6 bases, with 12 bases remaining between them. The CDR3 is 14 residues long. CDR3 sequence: CASSFGAEVQPQHF. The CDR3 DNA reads TGTGCCAGCAGTTTTGGAGCCGAGGTTCAGCCCCAGCATTTT.

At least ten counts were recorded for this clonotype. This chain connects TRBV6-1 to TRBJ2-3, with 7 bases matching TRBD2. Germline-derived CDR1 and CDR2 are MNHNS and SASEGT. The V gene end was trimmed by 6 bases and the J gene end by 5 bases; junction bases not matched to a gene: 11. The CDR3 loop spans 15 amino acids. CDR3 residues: CASSQGGRAGDTQYF. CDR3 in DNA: TGTGCCAGCAGCCAGGGAGGGAGGGCTGGAGATACGCAGTATTTT.

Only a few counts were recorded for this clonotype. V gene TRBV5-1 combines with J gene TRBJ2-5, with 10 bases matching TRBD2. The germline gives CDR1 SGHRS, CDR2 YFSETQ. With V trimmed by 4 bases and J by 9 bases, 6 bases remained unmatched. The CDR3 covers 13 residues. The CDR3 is CASSLRTSGPQYF. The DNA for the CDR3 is TGCGCCAGCAGCCTCCGGACTAGCGGCCCCCAGTACTTC.

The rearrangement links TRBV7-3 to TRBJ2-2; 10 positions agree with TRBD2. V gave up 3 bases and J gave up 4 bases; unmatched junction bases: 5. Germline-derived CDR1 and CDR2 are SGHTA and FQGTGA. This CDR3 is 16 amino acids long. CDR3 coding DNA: TGTGCCAGCAGCTTGCTAGCGGGAGTATTCACCGGGGAGCTGTTTTTT. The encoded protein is CASSLLAGVFTGELFF. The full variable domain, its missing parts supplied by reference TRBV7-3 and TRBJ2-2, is GAGVSQTPSNKVTEKGKYVELRCDPISGHTALYWYRQSLGQGPEFLIYFQGTGAADDSGLPNDRFFAVRPEGSVSTLKIQRTERGDSAVYLCASSLLAGVFTGELFFGEGSRLTVL.

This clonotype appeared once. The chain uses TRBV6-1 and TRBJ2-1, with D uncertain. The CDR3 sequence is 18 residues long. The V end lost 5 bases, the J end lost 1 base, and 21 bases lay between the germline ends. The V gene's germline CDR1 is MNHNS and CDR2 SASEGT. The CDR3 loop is CASSPQGLSGPSYNEQFF. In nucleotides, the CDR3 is TGTGCCAGCAGTCCACAAGGGTTGTCAGGACCATCCTACAATGAGCAGTTCTTC.

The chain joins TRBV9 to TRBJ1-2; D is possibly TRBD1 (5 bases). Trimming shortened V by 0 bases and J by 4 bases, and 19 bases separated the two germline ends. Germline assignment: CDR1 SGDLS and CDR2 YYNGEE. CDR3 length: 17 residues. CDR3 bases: TGTGCCAGCAGCGTAGGGGTGGGAGCGGTTGGGGGCTATGGCTACACCTTC. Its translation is CASSVGVGAVGGYGYTF.

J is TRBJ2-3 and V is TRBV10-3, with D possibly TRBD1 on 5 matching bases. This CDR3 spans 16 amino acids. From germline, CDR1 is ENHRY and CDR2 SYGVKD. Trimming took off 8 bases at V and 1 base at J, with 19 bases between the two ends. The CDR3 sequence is CAIGAGVPWGTDTQYF. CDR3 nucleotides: TGTGCCATCGGGGCCGGAGTTCCATGGGGCACAGATACGCAGTATTTT.

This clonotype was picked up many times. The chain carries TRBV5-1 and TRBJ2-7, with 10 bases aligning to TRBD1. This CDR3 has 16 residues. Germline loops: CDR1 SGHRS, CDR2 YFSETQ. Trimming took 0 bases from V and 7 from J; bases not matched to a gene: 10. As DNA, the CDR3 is TGCGCCAGCAGCTTGGAGGGGACAGGGGATATCGGGGAGCAGTACTTC. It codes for CASSLEGTGDIGEQYF. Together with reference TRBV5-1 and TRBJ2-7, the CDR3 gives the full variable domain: KAGVTQTPRYLIKTRGQQVTLSCSPISGHRSVSWYQQTPGQGLQFLFEYFSETQRNKGNFPGRFSGRQFSNSRSEMNVSTLELGDSALYLCASSLEGTGDIGEQYFGPGTRLTVT.

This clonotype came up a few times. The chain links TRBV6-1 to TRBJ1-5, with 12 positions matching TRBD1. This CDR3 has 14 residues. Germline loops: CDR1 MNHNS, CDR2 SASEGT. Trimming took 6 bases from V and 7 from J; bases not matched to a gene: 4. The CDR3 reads CASRGQGARQPQHF. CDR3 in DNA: TGTGCCAGCAGGGGACAGGGGGCCAGGCAGCCCCAGCATTTT.

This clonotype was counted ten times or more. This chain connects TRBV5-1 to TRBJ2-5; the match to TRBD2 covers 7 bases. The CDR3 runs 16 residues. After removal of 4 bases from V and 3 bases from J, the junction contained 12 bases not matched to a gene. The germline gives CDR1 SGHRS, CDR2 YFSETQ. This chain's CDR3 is CASSRLIAGEEETQYF. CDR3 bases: TGCGCCAGCAGCCGTCTGATCGCGGGAGAGGAAGAGACCCAGTACTTC.

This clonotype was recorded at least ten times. This CDR3 is CASSDSLNTEAFF. DNA for the CDR3: TGTGCCAGCAGCGACAGCCTGAACACTGAAGCTTTCTTT. V usage is TRBV12-3 or TRBV12-4 and J usage is TRBJ1-1; D may be TRBD1 (5 bases). The germline V and J ends were trimmed by 6 bases and 0 bases, with 8 bases remaining between them. The CDR3 has 13 residues.

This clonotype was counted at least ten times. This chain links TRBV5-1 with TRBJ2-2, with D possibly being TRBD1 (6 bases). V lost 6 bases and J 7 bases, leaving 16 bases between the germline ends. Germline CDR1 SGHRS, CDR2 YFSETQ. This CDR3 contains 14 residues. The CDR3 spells CASTREGGFGELFF. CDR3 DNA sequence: TGCGCCAGCACCCGGGAAGGGGGATTCGGGGAGCTGTTTTTT.

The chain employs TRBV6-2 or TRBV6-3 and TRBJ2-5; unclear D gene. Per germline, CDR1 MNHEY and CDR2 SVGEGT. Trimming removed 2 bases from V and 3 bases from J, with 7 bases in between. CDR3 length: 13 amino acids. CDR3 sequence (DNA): TGTGCCAGCAGTTACCTGGAAAAAGAGACCCAGTACTTC. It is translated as CASSYLEKETQYF.

The CDR3 DNA sequence: TGTGCCAGCAGCTTAGATAAAAGGGATCGGGCGCAGTATTTT. Its protein is CASSLDKRDRAQYF. The chain has TRBV7-6 and TRBJ2-3; D call uncertain. V gave up 1 base and J gave up 10 bases, with 15 bases separating them. Germline V gives CDR1 SGHVS, CDR2 FNYEAQ. The CDR3 consists of 14 residues. Full variable domain (outside the CDR3, taken from reference TRBV7-6 and TRBJ2-3): GAGVSQSPRYKVTKRGQDVALRCDPISGHVSLYWYRQALGQGPEFLTYFNYEAQQDKSGLPNDRFSAERPEGSISTLTIQRTEQRDSAMYRCASSLDKRDRAQYFGPGTRLTVL.

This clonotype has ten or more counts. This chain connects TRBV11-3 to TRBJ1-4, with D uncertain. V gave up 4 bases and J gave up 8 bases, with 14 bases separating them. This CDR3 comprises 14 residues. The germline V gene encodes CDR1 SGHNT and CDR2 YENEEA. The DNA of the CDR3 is TGTGCCAGCAGCTGGAGCCAGGCAACCGAAAAACTGTTTTTT. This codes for CASSWSQATEKLFF.

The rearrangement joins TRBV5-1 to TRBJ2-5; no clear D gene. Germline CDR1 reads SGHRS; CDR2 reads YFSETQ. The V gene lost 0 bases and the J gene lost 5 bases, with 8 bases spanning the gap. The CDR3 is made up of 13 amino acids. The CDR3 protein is CASSLASRETQYF. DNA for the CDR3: TGCGCCAGCAGCTTGGCCAGTAGGGAGACCCAGTACTTC. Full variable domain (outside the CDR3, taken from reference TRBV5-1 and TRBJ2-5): KAGVTQTPRYLIKTRGQQVTLSCSPISGHRSVSWYQQTPGQGLQFLFEYFSETQRNKGNFPGRFSGRQFSNSRSEMNVSTLELGDSALYLCASSLASRETQYFGPGTRLLVL.

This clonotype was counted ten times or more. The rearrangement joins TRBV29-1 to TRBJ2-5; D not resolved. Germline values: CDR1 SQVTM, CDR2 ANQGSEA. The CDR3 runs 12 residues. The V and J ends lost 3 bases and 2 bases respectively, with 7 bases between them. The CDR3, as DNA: TGCAGCGTTGATGTGCGACAAGAGACCCAGTACTTC. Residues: CSVDVRQETQYF.

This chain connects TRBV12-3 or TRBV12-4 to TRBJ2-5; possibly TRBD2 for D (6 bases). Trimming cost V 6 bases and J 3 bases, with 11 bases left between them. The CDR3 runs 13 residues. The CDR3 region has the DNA TGTGCCAGCAGCACCGGGACTGAAGAGACCCAGTACTTC. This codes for CASSTGTEETQYF.

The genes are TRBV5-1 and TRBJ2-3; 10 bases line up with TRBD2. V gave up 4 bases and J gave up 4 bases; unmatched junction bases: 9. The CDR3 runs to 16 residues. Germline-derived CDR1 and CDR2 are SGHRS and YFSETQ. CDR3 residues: CASSREAGGPSDTQYF. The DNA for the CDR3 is TGCGCCAGCAGCCGCGAAGCGGGAGGGCCGTCAGATACGCAGTATTTT.

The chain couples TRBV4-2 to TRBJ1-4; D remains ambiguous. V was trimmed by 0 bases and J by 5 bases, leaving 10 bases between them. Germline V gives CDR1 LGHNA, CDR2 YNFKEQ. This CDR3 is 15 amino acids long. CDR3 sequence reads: CASSQDSRANEKLFF. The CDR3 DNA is TGTGCCAGCAGCCAAGATTCCCGGGCCAATGAAAAACTGTTTTTT.

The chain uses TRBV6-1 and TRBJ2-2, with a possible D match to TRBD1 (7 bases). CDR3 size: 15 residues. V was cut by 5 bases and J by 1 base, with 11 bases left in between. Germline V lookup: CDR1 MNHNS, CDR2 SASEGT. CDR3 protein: CASSSQGGNTGELFF. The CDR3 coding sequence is TGTGCCAGCAGTAGCCAGGGGGGGAACACCGGGGAGCTGTTTTTT.

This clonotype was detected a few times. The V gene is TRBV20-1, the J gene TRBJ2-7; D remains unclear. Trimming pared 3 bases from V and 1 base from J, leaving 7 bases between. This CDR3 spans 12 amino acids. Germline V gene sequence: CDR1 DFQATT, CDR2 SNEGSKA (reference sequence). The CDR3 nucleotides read TGCAGTGCTAGGGAAACTTCCTACGAGCAGTACTTC. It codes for CSARETSYEQYF.

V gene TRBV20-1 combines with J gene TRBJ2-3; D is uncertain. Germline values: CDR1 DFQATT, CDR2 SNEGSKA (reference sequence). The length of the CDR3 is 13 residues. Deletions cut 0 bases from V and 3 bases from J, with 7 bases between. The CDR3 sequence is CSARELVTDTQYF. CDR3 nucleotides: TGCAGTGCTAGAGAGTTAGTGACAGATACGCAGTATTTT.

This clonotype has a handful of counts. The DNA for the CDR3 is TGTGCCAGCAGTCCACCTCCAGGCGGTTGGAATGAAAAACTGTTTTTT. Its translation: CASSPPPGGWNEKLFF. The chain is built from TRBV28 and TRBJ1-4, with no clear D. V was trimmed by 5 bases and J by 5 bases, leaving 18 bases between them. Germline V gene lookup returns CDR1 MDHEN and CDR2 SYDVKM. This CDR3 has 16 residues.